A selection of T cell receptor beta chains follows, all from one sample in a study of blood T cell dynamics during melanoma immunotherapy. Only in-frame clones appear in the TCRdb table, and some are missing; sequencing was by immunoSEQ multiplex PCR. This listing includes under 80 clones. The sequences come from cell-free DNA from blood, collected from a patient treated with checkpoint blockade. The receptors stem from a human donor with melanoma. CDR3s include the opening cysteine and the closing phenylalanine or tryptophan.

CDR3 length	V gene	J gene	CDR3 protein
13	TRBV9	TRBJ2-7	CASSVGGTYEQYF
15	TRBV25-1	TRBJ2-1	CASSGRTSGDNEQFF
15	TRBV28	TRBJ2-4	CASSPIAEAKNIQYF
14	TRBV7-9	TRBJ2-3	CASSHGLHTDTQYF
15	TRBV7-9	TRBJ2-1	CASSFSGTGVNEQFF
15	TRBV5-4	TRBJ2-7	CASSFADRIPYEQYF